The 7 T cell receptor beta chains listed next were all sequenced from one sample in a study of radiotherapy plus CTLA-4 blockade in lung cancer. Using immunoSEQ multiplex PCR, the repertoire was profiled, and TCRdb retains in-frame clones only, with some absent. The sample holds about 60,000 clones, around 69% seen once. The input for sequencing was peripheral blood, taken from a patient treated with radiotherapy plus ipilimumab. The receptor source for this set is a human donor with non-small cell lung cancer who had a complete response to radiotherapy plus ipilimumab.

The chain couples TRBV7-2 to TRBJ2-1; perhaps TRBD1 as D (5 bases). V was shortened by 1 base and J by 5 bases, with 9 bases between the two germline ends. This CDR3 spans 14 amino acids. From germline, CDR1 is SGHTA and CDR2 FQGNSA. The DNA for the CDR3 is TGTGCCAGCAGCTTAGTCGGCAGGGACAATGAGCAGTTCTTC. Amino acids: CASSLVGRDNEQFF. The whole variable domain, filled in from reference TRBV7-2 and TRBJ2-1, reads GAGVSQSPSNKVTEKGKDVELRCDPISGHTALYWYRQSLGQGLEFLIYFQGNSAPDKSGLPSDRFSAERTGGSVSTLTIQRTQQEDSAVYLCASSLVGRDNEQFFGPGTRLTVL.

This clone was seen a few times. The CDR3 DNA reads as TGTGCCAGCAGCTTAGTATTGGGGGCCGAGGGTGGCTACACCTTC. Protein sequence: CASSLVLGAEGGYTF. The rearrangement joins TRBV7-2 to TRBJ1-2, with D tentatively TRBD1 (6 bases). Germline assignment: CDR1 SGHTA and CDR2 FQGNSA. The CDR3 has 15 residues. With 1 base removed from V and 7 bases from J, the gap between germline ends came to 16 bases.

The chain is built from TRBV18 and TRBJ2-1; D might be TRBD1 (6 bases). Germline loops: CDR1 KGHSH, CDR2 LQKENI. With 1 base removed from V and 0 bases from J, the gap between germline ends came to 13 bases. The CDR3 covers 17 residues. This CDR3 is CASSPLRQGSSYNEQFF. CDR3 bases: TGTGCCAGCTCACCACTTCGTCAGGGGAGCTCCTACAATGAGCAGTTCTTC.

The V and J genes are TRBV2 and TRBJ1-2, with 11 bases identical to TRBD1. CDR1 and CDR2 from the germline V gene are SNHLY and FYNNEI. V was clipped by 2 bases and J by 8 bases; unmatched bases: 7. The CDR3 covers 15 residues. The CDR3 is CASSESGQGAGGYTF. The CDR3 DNA reads as TGTGCCAGCAGTGAATCAGGACAGGGGGCCGGAGGCTACACCTTC.

V gene TRBV11-2 combines with J gene TRBJ1-1, with D perhaps matching TRBD1 (5 bases). Per the germline V gene, CDR1 is SGHAT and CDR2 is FQNNGV. V lost 3 bases, J lost 4 bases, and 12 bases lay in between. This CDR3 comprises 14 residues. The CDR3 protein is CASSFNRFLTEAFF. CDR3 nucleotides: TGTGCCAGCAGCTTTAACAGGTTCCTCACTGAAGCTTTCTTT.

A remark on this clone: The same CDR3 is also encoded by other DNA sequences in this sample. The chain is built from TRBV6-5 and TRBJ2-7, with TRBD2 matching 7 bases. The germline V gene encodes CDR1 MNHEY and CDR2 SVGAGI. V lost 5 bases and J lost 0; bases outside the gene matches: 1. The CDR3 consists of 13 residues. The CDR3: CASSRGSSYEQYF. The DNA for the CDR3 is TGTGCCAGCAGTCGCGGGAGCTCCTACGAGCAGTACTTC.

This chain uses TRBV5-3 with TRBJ1-1; D not resolved. TRBV5-3 is reported as an ORF; its role is uncertain. Trimming removed 4 bases from V and 0 bases from J, with 19 bases in between. The CDR3 runs to 17 residues. CDR3 sequence reads: CARSPYFLGRMNTEAFF. Here the CDR3 DNA reads TGTGCCAGAAGCCCCTATTTTCTAGGGAGGATGAACACTGAAGCTTTCTTT.